The 5 T cell receptor beta chains presented below share a single source sample, sequenced in a study of blood T cell repertoires in COVID-19. Generated by immunoSEQ multiplex PCR, the TCRdb table keeps only in-frame clones and is missing some. The top ten hold around 7.2% of the sample, which has some 240,000 clones, 81% seen once. The source material was peripheral blood. The receptors were gathered from an elderly woman with COVID-19, enrolled during active disease.

The V gene is TRBV7-2, the J gene TRBJ2-3, with 11 bases matching TRBD2. From germline, CDR1 is SGHTA and CDR2 FQGNSA. CDR3 length: 15 amino acids. Trimming took 1 base from V and 11 from J; bases not matched to a gene: 8. The CDR3 nucleotides are TGTGCCAGCAGCTTAGATAATAGCGGGAGGGTCGGGCAGTATTTT. The encoded protein is CASSLDNSGRVGQYF.

This clone was recorded a few times. The chain has TRBV6-5 and TRBJ2-2; 11 positions agree with TRBD1. Trimming removed 2 bases from V and 6 bases from J; junction bases left unmatched: 5. CDR1 MNHEY and CDR2 SVGAGI come from the germline V gene. The CDR3 has 16 residues. DNA of the CDR3: TGTGCCAGCAGTTACAGGGGGGGACAGGGGGCCGGGGAGCTGTTTTTT. It codes for CASSYRGGQGAGELFF.

The chain links TRBV18 to TRBJ2-1; D is ambiguous. This CDR3 contains 11 residues. V lost 1 base, J lost 8 bases, and 3 bases lay in between. Germline lookup yields CDR1 KGHSH and CDR2 LQKENI. CDR3: CASSPLDEQFF. CDR3 nucleotide sequence: TGTGCCAGCTCACCACTCGATGAGCAGTTCTTC. Together with reference TRBV18 and TRBJ2-1, the CDR3 gives the full variable domain: NAGVMQNPRHLVRRRGQEARLRCSPMKGHSHVYWYRQLPEEGLKFMVYLQKENIIDESGMPKERFSAEFPKEGPSILRIQQVVRGDSAAYFCASSPLDEQFFGPGTRLTVL.

The chain links TRBV19 to TRBJ2-2; TRBD2 agrees at 7 bases. The J segment lost 5 bases and the V segment lost 4 bases, leaving 7 bases of the junction unmatched. The germline CDR1 and CDR2 sequences are LNHDA and SQIVND (reference sequence). The length of the CDR3 is 15 residues. The CDR3 DNA sequence: TGTGCCAGTAGTAACTCCGGGACTATAACCGGGGAGCTGTTTTTT. Translating gives CASSNSGTITGELFF.

This clone was detected a few times. J is TRBJ1-1 and V is TRBV16; D ambiguous. CDR1 is KGHSY and CDR2 is FQNENV in the germline V gene. CDR3 length: 16 amino acids. The ends were cut back, 1 base at V and 9 bases at J, with 21 bases in the middle. This chain's CDR3 is CASSQLNPGDGSQAFF. DNA for the CDR3: TGTGCCAGCAGCCAATTAAATCCTGGAGACGGATCTCAAGCTTTCTTT. Looking up the rest from reference TRBV16 and TRBJ1-1 gives the full variable domain: GEEVAQTPKHLVRGEGQKAKLYCAPIKGHSYVFWYQQVLKNEFKFLISFQNENVFDETGMPKERFSAKCLPNSPCSLEIQATKLEDSAVYFCASSQLNPGDGSQAFFGQGTRLTVV.